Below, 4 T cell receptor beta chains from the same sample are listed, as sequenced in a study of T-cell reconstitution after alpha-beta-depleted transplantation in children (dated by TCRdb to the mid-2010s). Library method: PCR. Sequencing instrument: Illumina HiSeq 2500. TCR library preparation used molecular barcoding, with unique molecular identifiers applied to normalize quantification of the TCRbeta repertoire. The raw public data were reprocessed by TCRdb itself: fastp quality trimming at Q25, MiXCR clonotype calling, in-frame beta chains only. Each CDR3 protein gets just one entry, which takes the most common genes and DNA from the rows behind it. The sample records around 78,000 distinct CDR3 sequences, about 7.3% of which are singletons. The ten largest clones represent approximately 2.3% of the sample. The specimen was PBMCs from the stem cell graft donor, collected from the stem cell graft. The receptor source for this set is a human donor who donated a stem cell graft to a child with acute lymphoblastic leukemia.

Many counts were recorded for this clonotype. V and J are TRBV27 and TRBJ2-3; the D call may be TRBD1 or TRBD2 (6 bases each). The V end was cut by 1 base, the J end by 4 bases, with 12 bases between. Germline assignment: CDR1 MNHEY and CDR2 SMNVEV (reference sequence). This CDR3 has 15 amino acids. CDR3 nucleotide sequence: TGTGCCAGCAGTTTATACCCGGGGGCTCCAGATACGCAGTATTTT. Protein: CASSLYPGAPDTQYF.

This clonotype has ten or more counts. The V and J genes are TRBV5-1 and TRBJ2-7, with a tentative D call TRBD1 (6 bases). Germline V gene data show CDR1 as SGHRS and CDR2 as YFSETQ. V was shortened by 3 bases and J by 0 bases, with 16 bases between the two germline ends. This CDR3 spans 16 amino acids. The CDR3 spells CASSSQGISSSYEQYF. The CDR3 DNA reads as TGCGCCAGCAGCTCTCAGGGGATTTCGAGCTCCTACGAGCAGTACTTC.

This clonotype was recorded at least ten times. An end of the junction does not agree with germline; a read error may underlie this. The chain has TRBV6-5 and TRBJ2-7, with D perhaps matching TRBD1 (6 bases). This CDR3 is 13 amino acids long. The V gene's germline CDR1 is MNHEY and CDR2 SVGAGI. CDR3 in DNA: TGTTCCAGCAGAAATGGACAGAACTACGAGCAGTACTTC. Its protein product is CSSRNGQNYEQYF.

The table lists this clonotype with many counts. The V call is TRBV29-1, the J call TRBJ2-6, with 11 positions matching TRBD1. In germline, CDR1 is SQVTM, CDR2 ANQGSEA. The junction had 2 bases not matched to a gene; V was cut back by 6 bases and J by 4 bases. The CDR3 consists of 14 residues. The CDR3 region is CSVGQGAGANVLTF. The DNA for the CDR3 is TGCAGCGTCGGACAGGGGGCCGGGGCCAACGTCCTGACTTTC.